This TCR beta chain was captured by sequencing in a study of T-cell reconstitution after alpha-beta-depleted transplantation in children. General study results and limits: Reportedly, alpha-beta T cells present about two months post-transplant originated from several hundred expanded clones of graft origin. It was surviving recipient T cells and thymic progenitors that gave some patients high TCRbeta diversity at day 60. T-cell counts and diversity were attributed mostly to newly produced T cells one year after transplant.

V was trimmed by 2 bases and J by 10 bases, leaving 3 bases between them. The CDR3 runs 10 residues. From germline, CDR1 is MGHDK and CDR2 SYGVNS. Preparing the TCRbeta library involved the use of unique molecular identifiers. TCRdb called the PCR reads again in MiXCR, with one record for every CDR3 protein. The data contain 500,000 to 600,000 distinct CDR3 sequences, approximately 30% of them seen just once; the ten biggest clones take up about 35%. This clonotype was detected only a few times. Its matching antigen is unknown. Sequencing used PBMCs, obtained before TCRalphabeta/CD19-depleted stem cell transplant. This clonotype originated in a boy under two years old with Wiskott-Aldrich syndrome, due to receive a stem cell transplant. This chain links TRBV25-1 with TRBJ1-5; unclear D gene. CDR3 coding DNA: TGTGCCAGCAGTGAAGATCCCCAGCATTTT. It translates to CASSEDPQHF.